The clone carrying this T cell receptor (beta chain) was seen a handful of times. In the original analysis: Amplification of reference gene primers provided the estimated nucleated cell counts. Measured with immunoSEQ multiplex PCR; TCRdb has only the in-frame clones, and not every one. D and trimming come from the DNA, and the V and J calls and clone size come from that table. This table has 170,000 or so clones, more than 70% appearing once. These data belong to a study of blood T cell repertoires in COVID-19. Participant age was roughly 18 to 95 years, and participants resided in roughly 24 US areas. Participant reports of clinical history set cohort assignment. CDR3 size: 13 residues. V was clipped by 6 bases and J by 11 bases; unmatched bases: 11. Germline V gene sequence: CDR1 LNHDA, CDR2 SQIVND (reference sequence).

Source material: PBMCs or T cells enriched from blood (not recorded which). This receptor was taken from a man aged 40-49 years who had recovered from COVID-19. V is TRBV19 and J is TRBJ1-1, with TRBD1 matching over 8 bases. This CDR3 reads CASSRTGGKEAFF. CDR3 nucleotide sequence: TGTGCCAGTAGCCGTACAGGGGGAAAAGAGGCTTTCTTT.